What follows are 6 T cell receptor beta chains derived from one specimen sequenced in a study of blood T cells in healthy people across ages. Together with a sample-barcoded 5' primer, a J-beta primer mix was included in a second PCR lasting about 7 to 12 cycles. MiXCR, run by TCRdb on the 5' RACE reads, gives a single entry per CDR3 protein. The data show 1,500,000 or so distinct CDR3 sequences, approximately 59% seen once. The sequenced sample was blood. These receptors were obtained from a man younger than 35 in good health.

The genes are TRBV27 and TRBJ1-5; D call uncertain. From germline, CDR1 is MNHEY and CDR2 SMNVEV (reference sequence). The V end lost 5 bases, the J end lost 6 bases, and 20 bases lay between the germline ends. CDR3 length equals 16 residues. The CDR3: CASSLDLPGSGQPQHF. DNA of the CDR3: TGTGCCAGCAGTCTAGACCTCCCGGGGTCAGGTCAGCCCCAGCATTTT.

Here the CDR3 DNA reads TGTGCCAGCAGCTTAGATTCAGGGCCCTACGAGCAGTACTTC. Residues: CASSLDSGPYEQYF. The chain combines TRBV7-2 with TRBJ2-7; D may be TRBD1 (5 bases). Germline values: CDR1 SGHTA, CDR2 FQGNSA. The germline V and J ends were trimmed by 1 base and 2 bases, with 9 bases remaining between them. The CDR3 is 14 residues long.

The chain has TRBV2 and TRBJ2-3; no clear D. Germline V CDR1 and CDR2: SNHLY, FYNNEI. CDR3 size: 15 residues. Trimming shortened V by 4 bases and J by 2 bases, and 13 bases separated the two germline ends. This CDR3 is CASSGSVEHTDTQYF. As DNA, the CDR3 is TGTGCCAGCAGTGGATCAGTAGAGCACACAGATACGCAGTATTTT.

The rearrangement uses TRBV7-9 and TRBJ2-3, with D perhaps TRBD2 (5 bases). V lost 0 bases and J 5 bases, leaving 12 bases between the germline ends. CDR3 length: 15 amino acids. Germline CDR1 and CDR2: SEHNR and FQNEAQ (reference sequence). In DNA form, the CDR3 reads TGTGCCAGCAGCTTAGCGACGGGGTTCATAGATACGCAGTATTTT. Protein: CASSLATGFIDTQYF.

The CDR3 DNA reads TGTGCCAGCAGCCGCCCGACAGGGAACACCGGGGAGCTGTTTTTT. It encodes CASSRPTGNTGELFF. V and J are TRBV28 and TRBJ2-2, with a possible D match to TRBD1 (6 bases). V lost 6 bases and J 1 base, leaving 12 bases between the germline ends. CDR3 length: 15 residues. Looked up from germline, CDR1 is MDHEN and CDR2 is SYDVKM.

This chain uses TRBV6-1 with TRBJ1-2; D not resolved. Trimming left V 4 bases short and J 8 bases short, with 14 bases between. From germline, CDR1 is MNHNS and CDR2 SASEGT. The CDR3 length is 13 residues. The CDR3 here is CASSVVREIGYTF. In DNA form, the CDR3 reads TGTGCCAGCAGTGTAGTAAGGGAGATCGGCTACACCTTC.